One and the same sample provided the 24 T cell receptor beta chains below, sequenced in a study of cytomegalovirus exposure and HLA in healthy donors. Use of 60 Vbeta and 13 Jbeta primers characterized the PCR. Only in-frame clones appear in the TCRdb table, and some are missing; sequencing was by immunoSEQ multiplex PCR. The data hold under 130,000 clones, with under 85% observed a single time. The sample consisted of PBMCs. The origin of the receptors is a man aged 50 to 59 in good health and CMV-seropositive.

This chain joins TRBV28 and TRBJ2-7; D may be TRBD1 (6 bases). The V gene's germline CDR1 is MDHEN and CDR2 SYDVKM. V lost 8 bases to trimming and J lost 5 bases, with 22 bases between them. The CDR3 extends over 15 amino acids. This CDR3 is CASHVEGRGMDEQYF. The DNA for the CDR3 is TGTGCCAGCCACGTGGAAGGCAGGGGAATGGACGAGCAGTACTTC.

The chain recombines TRBV18 with TRBJ2-7; perhaps TRBD2 as D (5 bases). CDR1 is KGHSH, CDR2 LQKENI, per germline. The CDR3 is made up of 12 amino acids. The V end lost 3 bases, the J end lost 9 bases, and 12 bases lay between the germline ends. The CDR3 loop reads CASSPLEVWQYF. CDR3 DNA sequence: TGTGCCAGCTCACCGTTGGAGGTGTGGCAGTACTTC. Together with reference TRBV18 and TRBJ2-7, the CDR3 gives the full variable domain: NAGVMQNPRHLVRRRGQEARLRCSPMKGHSHVYWYRQLPEEGLKFMVYLQKENIIDESGMPKERFSAEFPKEGPSILRIQQVVRGDSAAYFCASSPLEVWQYFGPGTRLTVT.

A word on this clone: This CDR3 is also generated by other DNA sequences in the sample. V gene TRBV7-9 combines with J gene TRBJ2-5; D gene ambiguous. The ends were cut back, 1 base at V and 2 bases at J, with 5 bases in the middle. Germline V lookup: CDR1 SEHNR, CDR2 FQNEAQ (reference sequence). The CDR3 is 13 residues long. The CDR3 sequence: CASSLGQQETQYF. CDR3 nucleotide sequence: TGTGCCAGCAGCTTAGGCCAGCAAGAGACCCAGTACTTC. The whole variable domain, remainder taken from reference TRBV7-9 and TRBJ2-5, is DTGVSQNPRHKITKRGQNVTFRCDPISEHNRLYWYRQTLGQGPEFLTYFQNEAQLEKSRLLSDRFSAERPKGSFSTLEIQRTEQGDSAMYLCASSLGQQETQYFGPGTRLLVL.

The chain recombines TRBV25-1 with TRBJ2-2; a weak D match, TRBD2 (6 bases). Germline V gives CDR1 MGHDK, CDR2 SYGVNS. The CDR3 loop spans 16 amino acids. The germline V and J ends were trimmed by 2 bases and 6 bases, with 16 bases remaining between them. The CDR3 region is CASSEGGISLAGELFF. In DNA, the CDR3 is TGTGCCAGCAGTGAAGGGGGGATATCGTTAGCCGGGGAGCTGTTTTTT.

This clone was seen a handful of times. The CDR3 DNA is TGTGCCAGCAGTTACAGTGGGACTAGCAACACCGGGGAGCTGTTTTTT. Its translation: CASSYSGTSNTGELFF. This chain uses TRBV6-7 with TRBJ2-2, with 9 positions matching TRBD2. Being an ORF, TRBV6-7 has a function that is uncertain. This CDR3 has 16 residues. Trimming removed 2 bases from V and 2 bases from J; junction bases left unmatched: 3.

The chain links TRBV7-3 to TRBJ2-7; 10 nucleotides match TRBD1. Trimming took 5 bases from V and 2 from J; bases not matched to a gene: 6. CDR3 length: 15 residues. The germline V gene has CDR1 SGHTA and CDR2 FQGTGA. The CDR3 DNA sequence: TGTGCCAGCAGCCCCGATGGGACAGGGGCCTACGAGCAGTACTTC. As protein: CASSPDGTGAYEQYF. Combining the CDR3 with reference TRBV7-3 and TRBJ2-7 gives the whole variable domain GAGVSQTPSNKVTEKGKYVELRCDPISGHTALYWYRQSLGQGPEFLIYFQGTGAADDSGLPNDRFFAVRPEGSVSTLKIQRTERGDSAVYLCASSPDGTGAYEQYFGPGTRLTVT.

Only one count was recorded for this clone. This chain joins TRBV19 and TRBJ1-1; D unclear. The V gene lost 3 bases and the J gene lost 3 bases, with 11 bases spanning the gap. The CDR3 has 14 amino acids. Germline CDR1 LNHDA, CDR2 SQIVND (reference sequence). CDR3 nucleotide sequence: TGTGCCAGTAGTATCCGGAGATTTGACACTGAAGCTTTCTTT. The encoded protein is CASSIRRFDTEAFF. Using reference TRBV19 and TRBJ1-1 for the parts outside the CDR3, the full variable domain is DGGITQSPKYLFRKEGQNVTLSCEQNLNHDAMYWYRQDPGQGLRLIYYSQIVNDFQKGDIAEGYSVSREKKESFPLTVTSAQKNPTAFYLCASSIRRFDTEAFFGQGTRLTVV.

This clone has a handful of counts. J is TRBJ2-1 and V is TRBV2, with D possibly matching TRBD1 (5 bases). The CDR3 contains 12 residues. The germline V gene encodes CDR1 SNHLY and CDR2 FYNNEI. V shed 6 bases and J shed 8 bases, with 11 bases lying between them. The CDR3 loop reads CASRGRAYEQFF. CDR3 DNA: TGTGCCAGCAGGGGGCGAGCCTATGAGCAGTTCTTC.

This clone came up a few times. This chain links TRBV5-1 with TRBJ2-3, with 12 bases that match TRBD2. The CDR3 consists of 15 residues. Trimming at V came to 4 bases and at J to 5 bases, leaving 5 bases not matched to a gene. CDR1 and CDR2 (germline): SGHRS, YFSETQ. DNA for the CDR3: TGCGCCAGCAGCCGACTAGCGGGAGCCAAAGATACGCAGTATTTT. It specifies CASSRLAGAKDTQYF.

CDR3 DNA: TGTGCCAGCAGTCCGGGACTAGCGGGTTACAATGAGCAGTTCTTC. This gives the protein CASSPGLAGYNEQFF. The chain uses TRBV27 and TRBJ2-1, with 12 bases that match TRBD2. There are 15 residues in the CDR3. The V segment lost 5 bases and the J segment 4 bases; nucleotides outside the gene matches: 3. Germline V CDR1 and CDR2: MNHEY, SMNVEV (reference sequence).

The gene calls are TRBV5-1 and TRBJ2-3, with 8 bases identical to TRBD2. Germline CDR1 and CDR2: SGHRS and YFSETQ. The ends lost 9 bases at V and 3 bases at J; junction bases unmatched: 12. This CDR3 spans 15 amino acids. The CDR3 sequence is CATRQSGGWTDTQYF. The CDR3 DNA is TGCGCCACCCGGCAGTCGGGAGGGTGGACAGATACGCAGTATTTT.

This clone was observed a handful of times. The chain employs TRBV7-2 and TRBJ1-5; 9 nucleotides match TRBD1. This CDR3 has 13 amino acids. V lost 5 bases to trimming and J lost 7 bases; unmatched junction nucleotides: 3. Germline lookup yields CDR1 SGHTA and CDR2 FQGNSA. CDR3 DNA sequence: TGTGCCAGCAGCAGGGACAGGGAACAGCCCCAGCATTTT. Protein sequence: CASSRDREQPQHF. Looking up the rest from reference TRBV7-2 and TRBJ1-5 gives the full variable domain: GAGVSQSPSNKVTEKGKDVELRCDPISGHTALYWYRQSLGQGLEFLIYFQGNSAPDKSGLPSDRFSAERTGGSVSTLTIQRTQQEDSAVYLCASSRDREQPQHFGDGTRLSIL.

This chain links TRBV10-2 with TRBJ2-1; possible D gene TRBD2, 5 bases. CDR1 and CDR2 from the germline V gene are WSHSY and SAAADI. The CDR3 loop spans 15 amino acids. Trimming cost V 4 bases and J 4 bases, with 14 bases left between them. The CDR3 reads CASSGETIIYNEQFF. The CDR3, as DNA: TGCGCCAGCAGTGGTGAGACTATCATTTACAATGAGCAGTTCTTC.

The chain employs TRBV6-1 and TRBJ2-2; 11 bases match TRBD2. Looked up from germline, CDR1 is MNHNS and CDR2 is SASEGT. The ends lost 0 bases at V and 4 bases at J; junction bases unmatched: 4. This CDR3 contains 17 residues. The CDR3 sequence is CASSEAPTSGVTGELFF. CDR3 bases: TGTGCCAGCAGTGAAGCCCCGACTAGCGGGGTCACCGGGGAGCTGTTTTTT.

The CDR3 here is CSVEERGPNYGYTF. As DNA, the CDR3 is TGCAGCGTTGAAGAAAGGGGGCCAAACTATGGCTACACCTTC. The chain is built from TRBV29-1 and TRBJ1-2, with TRBD1 identical over 7 bases. The V segment lost 0 bases and the J segment 2 bases; nucleotides outside the gene matches: 3. CDR1 is SQVTM and CDR2 is ANQGSEA in the germline V gene. There are 14 residues in the CDR3.

The count of this clone is one. The chain combines TRBV12-5 with TRBJ2-5, with 9 bases aligning to TRBD1. The V gene end was trimmed by 1 base and the J gene end by 1 base; junction bases not matched to a gene: 1. CDR3 size: 15 residues. From germline, CDR1 is LGHNT and CDR2 FRNRAP. The CDR3 protein is CASGLGQGVQETQYF. As DNA, the CDR3 is TGTGCTAGTGGTTTGGGACAGGGGGTCCAAGAGACCCAGTACTTC.

The V call is TRBV19, the J call TRBJ1-1, with D perhaps matching TRBD1 (6 bases). The germline CDR1 and CDR2 sequences are LNHDA and SQIVND (reference sequence). Trimming cost V 5 bases and J 3 bases, with 13 bases left between them. The CDR3 totals 14 residues. The CDR3 loop reads CASSQTGTYTEAFF. CDR3 nucleotides: TGTGCCAGTAGTCAGACAGGTACTTACACTGAAGCTTTCTTT.

The chain joins TRBV9 to TRBJ2-5, with D perhaps matching TRBD2 (6 bases). CDR3 length: 14 residues. Trimming removed 0 bases at V and 2 bases at J, with 8 bases between. CDR1 SGDLS and CDR2 YYNGEE come from the germline V gene. CDR3 amino acids: CASSVGGVQETQYF. The CDR3 nucleotides read TGTGCCAGCAGCGTAGGGGGGGTTCAAGAGACCCAGTACTTC.

This rearrangement joins TRBV14 to TRBJ2-7, with D maybe TRBD1 (6 bases). Germline-derived CDR1 and CDR2 are SGHDN and FVKESK. With 0 bases removed from V and 0 bases from J, the gap between germline ends came to 15 bases. CDR3 length equals 17 residues. Here the CDR3 DNA reads TGTGCCAGCAGCCAAGAGAGGGGGTTCCAGGGCTCCTACGAGCAGTACTTC. Residues: CASSQERGFQGSYEQYF.

The V and J genes are TRBV4-1 and TRBJ2-5; 8 nucleotides align to TRBD2. Germline CDR1 MGHRA, CDR2 YSYEKL. The V and J ends lost 0 bases and 5 bases, in that order; junction bases with no gene match: 8. This CDR3 is 16 amino acids long. For the CDR3, the DNA is TGCGCCAGCAGCCAAGATCGCGGGGGGCTTCGGGAGACCCAGTACTTC. This sequence encodes CASSQDRGGLRETQYF.

The chain recombines TRBV28 with TRBJ2-7, with 11 positions matching TRBD1. V was pared by 4 bases and J by 4 bases, with 6 bases of the junction left unmatched. The germline CDR1 and CDR2 sequences are MDHEN and SYDVKM. The CDR3 is 15 amino acids. In DNA form, the CDR3 reads TGTGCCAGCAGTTGGGCCGGGACAGGGGGGTACGAGCAGTACTTC. Translation: CASSWAGTGGYEQYF.

V is TRBV7-9 and J is TRBJ2-5; D is possibly TRBD2 (5 bases). The CDR3 spans 14 residues. The V end was cut by 2 bases, the J end by 5 bases, with 12 bases between. The germline CDR1 and CDR2 sequences are SEHNR and FQNEAQ (reference sequence). The CDR3 DNA reads as TGTGCCAGCAGCTTACCCACACCGGGGGAGACCCAGTACTTC. Its protein is CASSLPTPGETQYF.

This chain links TRBV10-2 with TRBJ1-6, with 7 nucleotides matching TRBD1. The CDR3 contains 12 residues. V trimming: 11 bases; J trimming: 7 bases; junction bases outside the gene matches: 5. The germline CDR1 and CDR2 sequences are WSHSY and SAAADI. DNA for the CDR3: TGCGCCGTCCGGGACAGCAATTCACCCCTCCACTTT. Translating it yields CAVRDSNSPLHF.

The CDR3 sequence: CASSQPPSENEQFF. The CDR3 DNA sequence: TGTGCCAGCAGCCAACCGCCTTCTGAGAATGAGCAGTTCTTC. V is TRBV5-4 and J is TRBJ2-1; D is undetermined. There are 14 residues in the CDR3. V was pared by 4 bases and J by 7 bases, with 15 bases between. The germline V gene encodes CDR1 SGHNT and CDR2 YYREEE (reference sequence).